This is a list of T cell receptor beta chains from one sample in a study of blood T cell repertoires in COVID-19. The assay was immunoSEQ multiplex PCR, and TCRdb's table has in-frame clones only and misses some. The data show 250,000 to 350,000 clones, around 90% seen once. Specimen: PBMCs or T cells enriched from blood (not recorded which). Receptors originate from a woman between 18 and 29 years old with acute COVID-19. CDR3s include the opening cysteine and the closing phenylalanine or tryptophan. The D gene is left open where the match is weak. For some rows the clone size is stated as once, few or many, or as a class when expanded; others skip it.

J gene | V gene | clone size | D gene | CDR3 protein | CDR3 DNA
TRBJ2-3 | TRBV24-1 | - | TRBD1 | CATSEPGQGSDTQYF | TGTGCCACCAGTGAACCGGGACAGGGTTCAGATACGCAGTATTTT
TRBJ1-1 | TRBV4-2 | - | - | CASSQGGGDTEAFF | TGTGCCAGCAGCCAAGGAGGGGGGGATACTGAAGCTTTCTTT
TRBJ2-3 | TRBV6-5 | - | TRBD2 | CASSSGTSVADTQYF | TGTGCCAGCAGCTCCGGGACTAGCGTCGCAGATACGCAGTATTTT
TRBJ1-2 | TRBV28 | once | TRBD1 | CASSRVPQGGYGYTF | TGTGCCAGCAGCCGCGTCCCCCAGGGGGGCTATGGCTACACCTTC
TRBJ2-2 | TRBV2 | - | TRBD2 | CASSEGRRDYPSPNTGELFF | TGTGCCAGCAGTGAGGGACGGCGGGACTACCCGAGTCCCAACACCGGGGAGCTGTTTTTT
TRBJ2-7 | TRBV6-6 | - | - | CASSYSRGHSTYEQYF | TGTGCCAGCAGTTACTCGAGGGGACACAGTACCTACGAGCAGTACTTC
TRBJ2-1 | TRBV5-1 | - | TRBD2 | CASSLGLAGVNEQFF | TGCGCCAGCAGCTTGGGTCTAGCGGGGGTCAATGAGCAGTTCTTC
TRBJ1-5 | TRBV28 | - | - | CASSSGEGGNQPQHF | TGTGCCAGCAGTTCAGGGGAGGGGGGCAATCAGCCCCAGCATTTT
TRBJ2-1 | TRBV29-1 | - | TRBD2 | CSVVSGRRYEQFF | TGCAGCGTTGTAAGCGGGAGAAGGTATGAGCAGTTCTTC
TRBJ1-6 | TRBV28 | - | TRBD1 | CASSLIPSGGSSYNSPLHF | TGTGCCAGCAGTTTGATCCCCTCAGGGGGGAGCTCCTATAATTCACCCCTCCACTTT
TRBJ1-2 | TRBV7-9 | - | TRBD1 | CASSTRDREVAGYTF | TGTGCCAGCAGCACACGGGACAGGGAGGTAGCTGGCTACACCTTC
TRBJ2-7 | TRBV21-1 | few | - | CASRSTRRELGYEQYF | TGTGCCAGCAGATCTACACGGAGGGAACTAGGGTACGAGCAGTACTTC
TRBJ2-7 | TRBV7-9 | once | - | CASSSDSYSYEQYF | TGTGCCAGCAGCTCCGACAGTTACTCCTACGAGCAGTACTTC
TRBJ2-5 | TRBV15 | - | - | CATSTVRETQYF | TGTGCCACCAGCACAGTACGAGAGACCCAGTACTTC
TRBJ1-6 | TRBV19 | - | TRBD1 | CASSIGGTGDNSPLHF | TGTGCCAGTAGTATTGGGGGGACAGGCGATAATTCACCCCTCCACTTT
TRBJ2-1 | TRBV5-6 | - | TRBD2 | CASSPLAGKYNEQFF | TGTGCCAGCAGTCCCCTAGCGGGGAAGTACAATGAGCAGTTCTTC
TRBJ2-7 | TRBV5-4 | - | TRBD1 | CASSWAGTGNYEQYF | TGTGCCAGCAGCTGGGCCGGGACAGGGAACTACGAGCAGTACTTC
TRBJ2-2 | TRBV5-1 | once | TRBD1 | CASSPGQKPNTGELFF | TGCGCCAGCAGCCCGGGACAGAAACCGAACACCGGGGAGCTGTTTTTT
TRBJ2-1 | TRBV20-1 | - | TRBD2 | CSASGGTSTFTEQFF | TGCAGTGCTAGTGGCGGGACTAGCACTTTTACTGAGCAGTTCTTC
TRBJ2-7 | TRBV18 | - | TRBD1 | CASSGTEEYEQYF | TGTGCCAGTTCTGGGACAGAAGAGTACGAGCAGTACTTC
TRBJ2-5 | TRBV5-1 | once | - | CASSLGSGGGETQYF | TGCGCCAGCAGCTTGGGATCGGGGGGCGGGGAGACCCAGTACTTC
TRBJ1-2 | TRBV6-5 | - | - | CASRPAPSPNYGYTF | TGTGCCAGCAGGCCCGCGCCATCACCGAACTATGGCTACACCTTC
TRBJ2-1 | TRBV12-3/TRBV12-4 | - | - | CASSLGSSNEQFF | TGTGCCAGCAGTTTAGGTAGCAGTAATGAGCAGTTCTTC